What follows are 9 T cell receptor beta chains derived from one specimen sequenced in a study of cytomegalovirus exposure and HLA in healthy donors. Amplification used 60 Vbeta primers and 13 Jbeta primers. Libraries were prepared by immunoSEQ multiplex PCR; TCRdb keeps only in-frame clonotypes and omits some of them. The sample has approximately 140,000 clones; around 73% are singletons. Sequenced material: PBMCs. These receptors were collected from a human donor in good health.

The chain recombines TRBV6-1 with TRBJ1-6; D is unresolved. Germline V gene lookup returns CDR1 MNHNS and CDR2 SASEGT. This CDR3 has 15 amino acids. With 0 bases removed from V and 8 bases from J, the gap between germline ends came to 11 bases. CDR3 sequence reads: CASSEAPGSYSPLHF. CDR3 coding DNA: TGTGCCAGCAGTGAAGCTCCGGGAAGTTATTCACCCCTCCACTTT.

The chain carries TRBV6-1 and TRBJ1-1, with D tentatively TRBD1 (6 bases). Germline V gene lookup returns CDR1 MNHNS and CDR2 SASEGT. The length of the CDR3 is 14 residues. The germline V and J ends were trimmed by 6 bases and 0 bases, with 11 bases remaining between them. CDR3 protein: CASRRDMLNTEAFF. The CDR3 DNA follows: TGTGCCAGCAGACGGGACATGTTGAACACTGAAGCTTTCTTT.

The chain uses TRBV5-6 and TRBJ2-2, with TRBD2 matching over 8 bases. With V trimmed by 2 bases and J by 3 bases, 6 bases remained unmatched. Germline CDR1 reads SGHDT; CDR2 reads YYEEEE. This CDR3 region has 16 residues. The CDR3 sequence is CASSFLRGAYTGELFF. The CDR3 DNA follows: TGTGCCAGCAGCTTCTTGCGGGGGGCCTACACCGGGGAGCTGTTTTTT.

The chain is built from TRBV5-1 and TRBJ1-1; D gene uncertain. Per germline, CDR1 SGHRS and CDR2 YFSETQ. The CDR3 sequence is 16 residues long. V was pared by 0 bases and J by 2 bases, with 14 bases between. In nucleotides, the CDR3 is TGCGCCAGCAGCTTGGGATACGGAGACCCCAACACTGAAGCTTTCTTT. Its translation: CASSLGYGDPNTEAFF.

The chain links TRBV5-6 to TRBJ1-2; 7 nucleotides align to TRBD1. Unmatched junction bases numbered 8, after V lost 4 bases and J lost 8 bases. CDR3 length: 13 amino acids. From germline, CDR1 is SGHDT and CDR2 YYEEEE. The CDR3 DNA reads TGTGCCAGCAGCGGCGACAGGGACTTCGGCTACACCTTC. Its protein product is CASSGDRDFGYTF.

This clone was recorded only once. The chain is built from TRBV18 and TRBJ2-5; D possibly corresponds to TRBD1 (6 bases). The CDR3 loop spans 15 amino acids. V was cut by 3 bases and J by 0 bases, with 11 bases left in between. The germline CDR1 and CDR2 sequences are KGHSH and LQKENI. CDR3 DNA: TGTGCCAGCTCACCGGGGCAGGGGAACCAAGAGACCCAGTACTTC. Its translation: CASSPGQGNQETQYF. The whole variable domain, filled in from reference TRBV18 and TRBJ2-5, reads NAGVMQNPRHLVRRRGQEARLRCSPMKGHSHVYWYRQLPEEGLKFMVYLQKENIIDESGMPKERFSAEFPKEGPSILRIQQVVRGDSAAYFCASSPGQGNQETQYFGPGTRLLVL.

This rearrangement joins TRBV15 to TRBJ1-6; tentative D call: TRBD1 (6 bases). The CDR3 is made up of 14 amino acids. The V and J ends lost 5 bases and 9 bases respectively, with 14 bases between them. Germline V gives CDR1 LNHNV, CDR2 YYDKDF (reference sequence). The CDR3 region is CATSPPGGASPLHF. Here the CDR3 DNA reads TGTGCCACCAGCCCGCCGGGGGGGGCTTCACCCCTCCACTTT.

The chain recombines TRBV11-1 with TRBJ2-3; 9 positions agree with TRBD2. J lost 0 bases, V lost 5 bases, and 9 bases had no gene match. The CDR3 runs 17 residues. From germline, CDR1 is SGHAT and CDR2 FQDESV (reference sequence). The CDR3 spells CASSPLAGLPSTDTQYF. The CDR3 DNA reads TGTGCCAGCAGCCCACTAGCGGGCTTACCTAGCACAGATACGCAGTATTTT.

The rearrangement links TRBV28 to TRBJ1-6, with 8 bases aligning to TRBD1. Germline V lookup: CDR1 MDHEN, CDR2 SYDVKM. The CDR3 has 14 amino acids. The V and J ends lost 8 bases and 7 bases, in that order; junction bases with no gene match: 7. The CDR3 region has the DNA TGTGCCAGCCTCACAGGGGGGGAAAATTCACCCCTCCACTTT. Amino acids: CASLTGGENSPLHF. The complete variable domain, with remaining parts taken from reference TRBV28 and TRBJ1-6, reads DVKVTQSSRYLVKRTGEKVFLECVQDMDHENMFWYRQDPGLGLRLIYFSYDVKMKEKGDIPEGYSVSREKKERFSLILESASTNQTSMYLCASLTGGENSPLHFGNGTRLTVT.